This entry features one T cell receptor beta chain sequence. Its antigen remains unknown. The CDR3 has 15 amino acids. V shed 5 bases, J shed 4 bases, and the junction held 6 bases outside the gene matches. Germline V gene data show CDR1 as SGDLS and CDR2 as YYNGEE. Profiling relied on immunoSEQ multiplex PCR, and the TCRdb table lists in-frame clones only, not all of them. Of roughly 30,000 clones in the sample, under 90% were seen once. The sample belongs to a study of regulatory dendritic cells for organ transplantation. Study observations and caveats: Memory CD8+ T cells were the most oligoclonal; naive cells were highly diverse.

Material for sequencing was naive CD8+ T cells from blood. The sample's subset: CD45RA+ naive T cells. This receptor was taken from a human donor in good health. V gene TRBV9 combines with J gene TRBJ2-1; 10 bases fit TRBD2. Written as DNA, the CDR3 is TGTGCCAGCAGGGCAAGCGGGGGGGATTACAATGAGCAGTTCTTC. Its protein is CASRASGGDYNEQFF.